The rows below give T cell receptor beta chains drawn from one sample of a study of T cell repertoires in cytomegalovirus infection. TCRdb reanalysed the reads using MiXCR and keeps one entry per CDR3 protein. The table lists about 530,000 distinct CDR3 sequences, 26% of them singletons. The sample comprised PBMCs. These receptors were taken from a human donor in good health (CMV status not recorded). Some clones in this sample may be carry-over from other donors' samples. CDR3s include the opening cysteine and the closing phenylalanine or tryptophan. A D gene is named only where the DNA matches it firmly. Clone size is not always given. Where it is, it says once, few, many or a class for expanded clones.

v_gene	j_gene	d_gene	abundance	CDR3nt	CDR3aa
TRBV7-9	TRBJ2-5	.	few	TGTGCCAGCAGCTCCCGGGAGTACCAAGAGACCCAGTACTTC	CASSSREYQETQYF
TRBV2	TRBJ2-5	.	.	TGTGCCAGCATGGATGCAGAGACCCAGTACTTC	CASMDAETQYF
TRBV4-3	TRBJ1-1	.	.	TGCGCCAGCAGCCAAGATTCTGGGAGGCCTGAAGCTTTCTTT	CASSQDSGRPEAFF
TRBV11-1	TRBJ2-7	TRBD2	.	TGTGCCAGCAGCTTATCCGGGACTAGCGTGCAGTACTTC	CASSLSGTSVQYF
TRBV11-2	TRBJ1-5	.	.	TGTGCCAGCAGCCCGGACGGATTCCCTCAGCCCCAGCATTTT	CASSPDGFPQPQHF
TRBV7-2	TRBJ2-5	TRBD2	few	TGTGCCAGCAGCAGGCGGACTAGCGGGAGAGGTGGAGAGACCCAGTACTTC	CASSRRTSGRGGETQYF
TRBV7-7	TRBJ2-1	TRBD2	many	TGTGCTAGCAGCTTAGCGTCGGGAGGTGAGCAGTTCTTC	CASSLASGGEQFF
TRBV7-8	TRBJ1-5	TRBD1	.	TGTGCCAGCAGCCCGGGGACAGGGGGCTATGGTCAGCCCCAGCATTTT	CASSPGTGGYGQPQHF
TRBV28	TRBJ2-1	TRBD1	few	TGTGCCAGCAGACCCCCGGGACAGGGTATTCATGAGCAGTTCTTC	CASRPPGQGIHEQFF
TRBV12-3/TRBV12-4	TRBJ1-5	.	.	TGTGCCAGCAGTAATTATAGCAATCAGCCCCAGCATTTT	CASSNYSNQPQHF
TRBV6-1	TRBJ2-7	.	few	TGTGCCAGCAGCCTAGGACACCCGAGCTCCTACGAGCAGTACTTC	CASSLGHPSSYEQYF
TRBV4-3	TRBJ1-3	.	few	TGCGCCAGCAGCCCACGACAATTTTCTGGAAACACCATATATTTT	CASSPRQFSGNTIYF
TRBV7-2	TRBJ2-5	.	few	TGTGCCAGCAGCTTAGACCGCTCACAAGAGACCCAGTACTTC	CASSLDRSQETQYF
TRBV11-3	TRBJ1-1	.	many	TGTGCCAGCAGTTCTACCTGGGGGACTGAAGCTTTCTTT	CASSSTWGTEAFF
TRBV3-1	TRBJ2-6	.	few	TGTGCCAGCAGCCAAGCGTCTGTCACCGGGCTGACTTTC	CASSQASVTGLTF
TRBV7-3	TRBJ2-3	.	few	TGTGCCAGCAGCTTAAGTCCGACGAGCACAGATACGCAGTATTTT	CASSLSPTSTDTQYF
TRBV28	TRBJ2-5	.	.	TGTGCCAGCAAGAACCGGGCAGAAGAGACCCAGTACTTC	CASKNRAEETQYF
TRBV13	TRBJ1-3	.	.	TGTGCCAGCAGTGAACGGAACTCTGGAAACACCATATATTTT	CASSERNSGNTIYF
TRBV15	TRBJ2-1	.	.	TGTGCCACCAGCAGACGAATGGGAGAGCCCCAGTTCTTC	CATSRRMGEPQFF
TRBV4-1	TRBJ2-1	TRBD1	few	TGCGCCAGCAGCCAAGTAGGTCAGGGGGCGTGGAATGAGCAGTTCTTC	CASSQVGQGAWNEQFF
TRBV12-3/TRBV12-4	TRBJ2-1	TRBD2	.	TGTGCCAGCAGTTTCTTCCAGCGGGAGGGGGATGAGCAGTTCTTC	CASSFFQREGDEQFF
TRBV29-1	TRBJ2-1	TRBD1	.	TGCAGTAGACAGGGGTTGGGGAATGAGCAGTTCTTC	CSRQGLGNEQFF
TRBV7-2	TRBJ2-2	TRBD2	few	TGTGCCAGCAGCTTGGAGGCTAGCGGGAGGGCTTTGGGGGAGCTGTTTTTT	CASSLEASGRALGELFF
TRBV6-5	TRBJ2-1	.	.	TGTGCCACAAGCCGGGACCCCTCCTACAATGAGCAGTTCTTC	CATSRDPSYNEQFF
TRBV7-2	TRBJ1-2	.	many	TGTGCCAGCAGCTCACCAAACCTAGACAGGGGCTACACCTTC	CASSSPNLDRGYTF
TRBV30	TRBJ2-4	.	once	TGTGCCTGGAGTGCTCACAGCGTTCCCTACATTCAGTACTTC	CAWSAHSVPYIQYF
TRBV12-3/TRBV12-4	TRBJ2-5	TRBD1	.	TGTGCCAGCAGTTCCGGGACAGTCACCCAGTACTTC	CASSSGTVTQYF
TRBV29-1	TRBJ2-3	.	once	TGCAGCGTTCTTCCAGCGGTCACAGATACGCAGTATTTT	CSVLPAVTDTQYF
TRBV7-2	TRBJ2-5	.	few	TGTGCCAGCAGCTTAGCTCAGGTTCCAGAGACCCAGTACTTC	CASSLAQVPETQYF
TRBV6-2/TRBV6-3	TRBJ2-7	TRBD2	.	TGTGCCAGCAGGGCGGGACTAGCCAAGGGTTACTCCTACGAGCAGTACTTC	CASRAGLAKGYSYEQYF
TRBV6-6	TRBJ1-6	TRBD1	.	TGTGCCAGCAGTTTGACAGGGGATTTAAACTATAATTCACCCCTCCACTTT	CASSLTGDLNYNSPLHF
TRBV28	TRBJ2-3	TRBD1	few	TGTGCCAGCTTAACAGGGGGCGCTGGCACAGATACGCAGTATTTT	CASLTGGAGTDTQYF
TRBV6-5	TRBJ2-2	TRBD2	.	TGTGCCAGCAGTTATACAAAAGCGGGAGCGGGCACCGGGGAGCTGTTTTTT	CASSYTKAGAGTGELFF
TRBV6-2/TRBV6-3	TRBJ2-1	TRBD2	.	TGTGCCAGCAGTGAGATACTAGCGGGCTCCTACAATGAGCAGTTTTTC	CASSEILAGSYNEQFF
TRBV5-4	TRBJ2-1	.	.	TGTGCCAGCAGCCATGTGACAGGTCCCAACAATGAGCAGTTCTTC	CASSHVTGPNNEQFF
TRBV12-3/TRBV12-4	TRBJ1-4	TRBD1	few	TGTGCCAGCAGCCCCATTAAGGGACAGGGTCCTGAAAAACTGTTTTTT	CASSPIKGQGPEKLFF
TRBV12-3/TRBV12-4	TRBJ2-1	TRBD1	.	TGTGCCAGCAGTACGGGGACAGCAGCGGATGAGCAGTTCTTC	CASSTGTAADEQFF
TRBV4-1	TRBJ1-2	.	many	TGCGCCAGCAGCCAAGGGCTGGCCACCTTGTCACTCCCGTATGGCTACACCTTC	CASSQGLATLSLPYGYTF
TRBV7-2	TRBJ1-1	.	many	TGTGCCAGCAGCTCCCGGACAGTAACAGAGAACACTGAAGCTTTCTTT	CASSSRTVTENTEAFF
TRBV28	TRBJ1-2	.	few	TGTGCCAGCAGTTGGGCAGGCTATGGCTACACCTTC	CASSWAGYGYTF
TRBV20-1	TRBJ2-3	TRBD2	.	TGCAGTGCTAGAGAAGTTAGAGGACTAGCTCCCACAGATACGCAGTATTTT	CSAREVRGLAPTDTQYF
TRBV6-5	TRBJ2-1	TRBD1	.	TGTGCCAGCAGTTATTCCGGGACAGGGGGACTTTACGGGCAGTTCTTC	CASSYSGTGGLYGQFF
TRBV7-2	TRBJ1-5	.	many	TGTGCCAGCAGCTTATACATGGCGAATCAGCCCCAGCATTTT	CASSLYMANQPQHF
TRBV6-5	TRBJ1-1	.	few	TGTGCCAGCAGTTATCATAAAGGGGTTGGGATGTCTGAAGCTTTCTTT	CASSYHKGVGMSEAFF
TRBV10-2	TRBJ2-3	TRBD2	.	TGCGCCAGCAGTGATTTCCTAGCGGGGAGCACAGATACGCAGTATTTT	CASSDFLAGSTDTQYF
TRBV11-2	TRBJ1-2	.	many	TGTGCCAGCAGCTTAGGGGAGGGGTCCTATGGCTACACCTTC	CASSLGEGSYGYTF
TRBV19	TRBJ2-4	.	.	TGTGCCAGTAGTATCCCACAGGGAAAAAACATTCAGTACTTC	CASSIPQGKNIQYF